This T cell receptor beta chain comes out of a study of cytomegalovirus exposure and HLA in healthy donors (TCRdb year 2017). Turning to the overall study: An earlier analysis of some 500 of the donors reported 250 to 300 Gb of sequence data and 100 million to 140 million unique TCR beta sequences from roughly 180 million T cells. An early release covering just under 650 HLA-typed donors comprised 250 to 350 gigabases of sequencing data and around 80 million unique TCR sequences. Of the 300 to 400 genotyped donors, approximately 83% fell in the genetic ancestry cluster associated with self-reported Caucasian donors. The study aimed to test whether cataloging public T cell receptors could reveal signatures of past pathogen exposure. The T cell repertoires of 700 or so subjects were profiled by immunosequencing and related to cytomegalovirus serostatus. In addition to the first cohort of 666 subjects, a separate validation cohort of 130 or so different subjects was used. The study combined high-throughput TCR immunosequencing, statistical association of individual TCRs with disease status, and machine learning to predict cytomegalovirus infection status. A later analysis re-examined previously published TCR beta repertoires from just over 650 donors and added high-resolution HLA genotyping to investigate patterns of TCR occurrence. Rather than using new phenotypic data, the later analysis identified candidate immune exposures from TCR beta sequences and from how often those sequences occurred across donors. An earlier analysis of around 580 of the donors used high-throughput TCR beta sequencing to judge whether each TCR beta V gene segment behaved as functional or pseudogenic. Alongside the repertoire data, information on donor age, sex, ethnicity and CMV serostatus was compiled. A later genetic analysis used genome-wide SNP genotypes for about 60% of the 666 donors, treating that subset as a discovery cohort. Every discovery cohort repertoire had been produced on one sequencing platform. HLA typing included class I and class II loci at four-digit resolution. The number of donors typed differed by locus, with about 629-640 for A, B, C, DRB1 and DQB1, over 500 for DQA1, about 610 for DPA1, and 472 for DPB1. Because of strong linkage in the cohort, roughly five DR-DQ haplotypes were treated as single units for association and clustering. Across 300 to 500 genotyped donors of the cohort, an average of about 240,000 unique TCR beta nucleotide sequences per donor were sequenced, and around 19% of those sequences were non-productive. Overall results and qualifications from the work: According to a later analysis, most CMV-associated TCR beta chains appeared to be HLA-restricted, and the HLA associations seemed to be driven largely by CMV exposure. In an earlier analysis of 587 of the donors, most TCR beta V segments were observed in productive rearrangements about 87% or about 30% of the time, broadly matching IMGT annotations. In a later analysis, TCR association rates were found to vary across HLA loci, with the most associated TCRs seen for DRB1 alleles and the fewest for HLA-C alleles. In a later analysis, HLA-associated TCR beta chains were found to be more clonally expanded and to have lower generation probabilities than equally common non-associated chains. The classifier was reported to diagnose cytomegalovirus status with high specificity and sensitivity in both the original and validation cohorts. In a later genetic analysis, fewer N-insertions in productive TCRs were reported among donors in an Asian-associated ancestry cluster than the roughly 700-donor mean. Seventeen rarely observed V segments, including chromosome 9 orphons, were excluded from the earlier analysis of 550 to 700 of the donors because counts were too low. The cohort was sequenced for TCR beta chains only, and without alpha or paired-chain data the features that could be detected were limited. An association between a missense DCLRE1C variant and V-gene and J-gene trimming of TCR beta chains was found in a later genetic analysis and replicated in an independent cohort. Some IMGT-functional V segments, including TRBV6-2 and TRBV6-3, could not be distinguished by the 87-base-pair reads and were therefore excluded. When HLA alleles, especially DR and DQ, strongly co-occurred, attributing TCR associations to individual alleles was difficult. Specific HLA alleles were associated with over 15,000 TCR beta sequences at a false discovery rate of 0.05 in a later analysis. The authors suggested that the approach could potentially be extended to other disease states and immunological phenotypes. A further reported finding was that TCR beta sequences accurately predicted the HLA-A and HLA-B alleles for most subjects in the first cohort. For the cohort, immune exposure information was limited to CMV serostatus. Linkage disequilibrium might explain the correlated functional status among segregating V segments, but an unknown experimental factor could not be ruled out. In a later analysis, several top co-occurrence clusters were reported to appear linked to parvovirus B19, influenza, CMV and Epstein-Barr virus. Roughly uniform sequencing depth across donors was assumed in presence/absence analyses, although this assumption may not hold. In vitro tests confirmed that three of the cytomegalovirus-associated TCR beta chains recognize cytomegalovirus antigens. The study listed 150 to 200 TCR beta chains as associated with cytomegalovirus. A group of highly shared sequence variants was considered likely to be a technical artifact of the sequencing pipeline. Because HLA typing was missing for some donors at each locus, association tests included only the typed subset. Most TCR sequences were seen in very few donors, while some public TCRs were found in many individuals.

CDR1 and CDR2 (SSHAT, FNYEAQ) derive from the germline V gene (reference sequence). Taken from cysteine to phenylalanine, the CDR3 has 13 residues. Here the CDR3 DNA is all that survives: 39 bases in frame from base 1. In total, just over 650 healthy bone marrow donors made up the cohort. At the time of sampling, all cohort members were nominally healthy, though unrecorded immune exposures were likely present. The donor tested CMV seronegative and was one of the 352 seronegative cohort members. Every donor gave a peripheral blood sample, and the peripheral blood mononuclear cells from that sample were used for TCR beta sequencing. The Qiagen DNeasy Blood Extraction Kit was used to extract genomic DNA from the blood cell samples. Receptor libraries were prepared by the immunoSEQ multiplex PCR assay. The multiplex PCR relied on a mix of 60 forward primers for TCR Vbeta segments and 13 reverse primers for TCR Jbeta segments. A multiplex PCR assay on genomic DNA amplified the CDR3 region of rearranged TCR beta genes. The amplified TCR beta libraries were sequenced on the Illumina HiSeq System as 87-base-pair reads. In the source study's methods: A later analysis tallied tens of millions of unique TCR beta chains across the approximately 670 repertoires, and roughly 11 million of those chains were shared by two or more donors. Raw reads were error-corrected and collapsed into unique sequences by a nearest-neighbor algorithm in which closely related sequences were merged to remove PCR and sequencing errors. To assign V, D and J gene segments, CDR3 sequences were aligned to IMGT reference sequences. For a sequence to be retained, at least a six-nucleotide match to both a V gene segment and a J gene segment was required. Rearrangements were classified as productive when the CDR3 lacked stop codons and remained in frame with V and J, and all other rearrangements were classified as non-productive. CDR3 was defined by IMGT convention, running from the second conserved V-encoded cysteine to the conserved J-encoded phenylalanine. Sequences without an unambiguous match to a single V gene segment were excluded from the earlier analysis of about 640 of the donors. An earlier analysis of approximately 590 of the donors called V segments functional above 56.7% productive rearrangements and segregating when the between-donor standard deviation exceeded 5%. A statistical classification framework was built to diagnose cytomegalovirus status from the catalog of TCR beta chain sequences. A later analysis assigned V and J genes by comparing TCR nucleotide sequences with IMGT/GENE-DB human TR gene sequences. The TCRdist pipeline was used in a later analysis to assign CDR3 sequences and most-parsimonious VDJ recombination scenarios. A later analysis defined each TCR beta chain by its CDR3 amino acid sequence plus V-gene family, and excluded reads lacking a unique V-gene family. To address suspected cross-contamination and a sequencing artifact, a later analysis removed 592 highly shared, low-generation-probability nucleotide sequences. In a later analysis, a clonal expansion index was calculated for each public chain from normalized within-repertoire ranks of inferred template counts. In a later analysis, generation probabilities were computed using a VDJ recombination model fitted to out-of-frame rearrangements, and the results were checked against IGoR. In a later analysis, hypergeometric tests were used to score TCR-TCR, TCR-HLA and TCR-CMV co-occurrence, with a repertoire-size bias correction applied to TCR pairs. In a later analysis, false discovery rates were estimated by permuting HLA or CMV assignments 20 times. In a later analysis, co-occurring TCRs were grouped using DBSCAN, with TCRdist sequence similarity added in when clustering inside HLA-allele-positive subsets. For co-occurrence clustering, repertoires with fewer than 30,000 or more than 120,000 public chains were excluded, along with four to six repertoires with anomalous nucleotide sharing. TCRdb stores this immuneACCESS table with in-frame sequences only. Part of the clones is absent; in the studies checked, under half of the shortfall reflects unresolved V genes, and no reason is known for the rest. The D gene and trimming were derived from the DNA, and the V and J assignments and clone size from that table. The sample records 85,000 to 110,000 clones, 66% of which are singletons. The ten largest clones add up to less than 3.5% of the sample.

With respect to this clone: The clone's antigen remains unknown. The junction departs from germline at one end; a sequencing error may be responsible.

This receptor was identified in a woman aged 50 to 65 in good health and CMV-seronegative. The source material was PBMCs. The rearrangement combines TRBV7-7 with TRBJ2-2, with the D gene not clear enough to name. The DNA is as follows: TGTGCTAGCAGCTTAGACGAGTTCGGGGAGCTGTTTTTT. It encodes CASSLDEFGELFF. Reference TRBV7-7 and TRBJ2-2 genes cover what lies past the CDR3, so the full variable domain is GAGVSQSPRYKVTKRGQDVTLRCDPISSHATLYWYQQALGQGPEFLTYFNYEAQPDKSGLPSDRFSAERPEGSISTLTIQRTEQRDSAMYRCASSLDEFGELFFGEGSRLTVL.